A selection of T cell receptor beta chains follows, all from one sample in a study of Tregs in tolerant kidney transplant recipients. Measured with immunoSEQ multiplex PCR; TCRdb has only the in-frame clones, and not every one. The data show around 78,000 clones, less than 95% seen once. Sequenced here: Tregs from blood, sampled before the transplant. These TCRs come from a human donor who received a combined kidney and bone marrow transplant. Each CDR3 is given with its conserved first and last residue. Fields, in order: D gene, V gene, J gene, CDR3 protein, CDR3 DNA. A D gene is named only where the DNA matches it firmly.

>.|TRBV5-6|TRBJ2-5
CASSQGNQETQYF
TGTGCCAGCAGCCAAGGGAACCAAGAGACCCAGTACTTC
>.|TRBV10-3|TRBJ2-3
CAISESEGLGKNTQYF
TGTGCCATCAGTGAGTCTGAAGGATTGGGAAAAAATACGCAGTATTTT
>.|TRBV2|TRBJ1-3
CASSVQLGGNTIYF
TGTGCCAGCAGTGTACAACTGGGAGGAAACACCATATATTTT
>.|TRBV28|TRBJ1-1
CASSLSQGRNTEAFF
TGTGCCAGCAGTTTATCACAGGGAAGGAACACTGAAGCTTTCTTT
>.|TRBV6-5|TRBJ1-3
CASSPRINTIYF
TGTGCCAGCAGTCCCCGGATCAACACCATATATTTT
>.|TRBV10-1|TRBJ2-1
CASSASLGVNEQFF
TGCGCCAGCAGTGCGTCATTAGGGGTAAATGAGCAGTTCTTC
>.|TRBV27|TRBJ1-5
CASSPAGNQPQHF
TGTGCCAGCAGTCCCGCAGGCAATCAGCCCCAGCATTTT
>TRBD2|TRBV18|TRBJ2-3
CASSPLGAGVADTQYF
TGTGCCAGCTCACCATTGGGAGCGGGAGTTGCAGATACGCAGTATTTT
>TRBD2|TRBV5-1|TRBJ2-3
CASSLGASGSSTDTQYF
TGCGCCAGCAGCTTGGGGGCTAGCGGGAGCAGCACAGATACGCAGTATTTT
>TRBD2|TRBV7-2|TRBJ2-5
CASSLGLAGGQETQYF
TGTGCCAGCAGCCTCGGACTAGCGGGGGGACAAGAGACCCAGTACTTC